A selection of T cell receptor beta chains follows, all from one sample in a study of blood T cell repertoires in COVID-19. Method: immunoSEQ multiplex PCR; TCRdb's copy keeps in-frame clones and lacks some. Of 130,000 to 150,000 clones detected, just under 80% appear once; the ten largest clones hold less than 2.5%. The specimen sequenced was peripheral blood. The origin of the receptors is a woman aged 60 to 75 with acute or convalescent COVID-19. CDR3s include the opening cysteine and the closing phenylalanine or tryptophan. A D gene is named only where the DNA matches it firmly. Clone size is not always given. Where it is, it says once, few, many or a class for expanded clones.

DNA: TGCGCCAGCAGCTTGGCCAGGGCCCCCTACGAGCAGTACTTC
CDR3: CASSLARAPYEQYF
D: NA
J: TRBJ2-7
V: TRBV5-1
size: NA

DNA: TGTGCCAGCAGCCAAGTCCGACAGGGCCGTAGTCAGGCCCTCCACTTT
CDR3: CASSQVRQGRSQALHF
D: TRBD1
J: TRBJ1-6
V: TRBV3-1/TRBV3-2
size: NA

DNA: TGTGCCACCCCTCATTGGAGGGCTTTTTACAATGAGCAGTTCTTC
CDR3: CATPHWRAFYNEQFF
D: NA
J: TRBJ2-1
V: TRBV21-1
size: few

DNA: TGCGCCAGCAGTGACAGGAGGACTCCCGGGTACGAGCAGTACTTC
CDR3: CASSDRRTPGYEQYF
D: NA
J: TRBJ2-7
V: TRBV10-2
size: NA

DNA: TGTGCCAGCAGTCGGGGACAGACCTACAATGAGCAGTTCTTC
CDR3: CASSRGQTYNEQFF
D: TRBD1
J: TRBJ2-1
V: TRBV28
size: NA

DNA: TGTGCCAGCAGTGAAGTCGGACAGGGGGGCTACGAGCAGTACTTC
CDR3: CASSEVGQGGYEQYF
D: TRBD1
J: TRBJ2-7
V: TRBV6-1
size: NA

DNA: TGTGCCAGCAGTTTTCGACAGTACAATGAGCAGTTCTTC
CDR3: CASSFRQYNEQFF
D: NA
J: TRBJ2-1
V: TRBV6-5
size: NA

DNA: TGTGCCAGCAGTTTTACCGGGACAGGGACCCACAATGAGCAGTTCTTC
CDR3: CASSFTGTGTHNEQFF
D: TRBD1
J: TRBJ2-1
V: TRBV28
size: NA

DNA: TGTGCCAGCAGTTTGTGGCGGTTGAACACTGAAGCTTTCTTT
CDR3: CASSLWRLNTEAFF
D: NA
J: TRBJ1-1
V: TRBV28
size: NA

DNA: TGTGCCAGCAAAGACAGGGGGCTCGACGAGCAGTACTTC
CDR3: CASKDRGLDEQYF
D: TRBD1
J: TRBJ2-7
V: TRBV28
size: NA

DNA: TGTGCCATCAGACCGACTAGGGGCATGGGTAATGAGCAGTTCTTC
CDR3: CAIRPTRGMGNEQFF
D: NA
J: TRBJ2-1
V: TRBV10-3
size: NA

DNA: TGCGCCAGCAGCGAAGCAGGGGGCGCTTACGAGCAGTACTTC
CDR3: CASSEAGGAYEQYF
D: TRBD1
J: TRBJ2-7
V: TRBV5-1
size: once

DNA: TGCGCCAGCAGCTCAACTGTACCAGAGACCCAGTACTTC
CDR3: CASSSTVPETQYF
D: NA
J: TRBJ2-5
V: TRBV5-1
size: few

DNA: TGTGCCAGTAGATTCGGACAGGGGGCTTTCGGAGCTACTGGCTACACCTTC
CDR3: CASRFGQGAFGATGYTF
D: TRBD1
J: TRBJ1-2
V: TRBV19
size: few

DNA: TGTGCCAGCAGAGATGACAGGGATGAGGCTTTCTTT
CDR3: CASRDDRDEAFF
D: TRBD1
J: TRBJ1-1
V: TRBV2
size: NA

DNA: TGTGCCAACAGAAAGAGACTAGACTTCAATGAGCAGTTCTTC
CDR3: CANRKRLDFNEQFF
D: NA
J: TRBJ2-1
V: TRBV6-5
size: NA

DNA: TGTGCCAGCAGTCCGGACAGTCCCTACGAGCAGTACTTC
CDR3: CASSPDSPYEQYF
D: NA
J: TRBJ2-7
V: TRBV6-5
size: few

DNA: TGTGCCAGTAGTATAGGGGCAGGGGTAGGGGCTGAAGCTTTCTTT
CDR3: CASSIGAGVGAEAFF
D: NA
J: TRBJ1-1
V: TRBV19
size: NA

DNA: TGCGCCAGCAGCGAGATAGCGGGAGGGGGCGCAGATACGCAGTATTTT
CDR3: CASSEIAGGGADTQYF
D: TRBD2
J: TRBJ2-3
V: TRBV10-1
size: NA

DNA: TGCGCCAGCAGCTGGACTAGCGGGAGAAGGGGTCACGAGCAGTACTTC
CDR3: CASSWTSGRRGHEQYF
D: TRBD2
J: TRBJ2-7
V: TRBV5-1
size: many

DNA: TGCGCCAGCAGTGGACAGGGAAGAAGAGGGGGCTATGGCTACACCTTC
CDR3: CASSGQGRRGGYGYTF
D: TRBD1
J: TRBJ1-2
V: TRBV10-2
size: NA

DNA: TGTGCCAGCAGCTACGGACTGGCGGGAAATGAGCAGTTCTTC
CDR3: CASSYGLAGNEQFF
D: NA
J: TRBJ2-1
V: TRBV27
size: NA

DNA: TGTGCCAGCAGTCCTCAGGGGCGAGGGACTGAAGCTTTCTTT
CDR3: CASSPQGRGTEAFF
D: NA
J: TRBJ1-1
V: TRBV6-6
size: NA

DNA: TGTGCCAGCAGCATGAGCGGGAGGGCCCAGTCCGGGGAGCTGTTTTTT
CDR3: CASSMSGRAQSGELFF
D: TRBD2
J: TRBJ2-2
V: TRBV5-4
size: NA

DNA: TGTGCCAGCAGGCAGGCTAGCTTCGGCAATGAGCAGTTCTTC
CDR3: CASRQASFGNEQFF
D: NA
J: TRBJ2-1
V: TRBV5-4
size: NA

DNA: TGTGCCAGCGACAGAAACAATGAGCAGTTCTTC
CDR3: CASDRNNEQFF
D: NA
J: TRBJ2-1
V: TRBV6-5
size: NA

DNA: TGTGCCAGCAGCTTAGAAGGCGGGAGGATCTACAATGAGCAGTTCTTC
CDR3: CASSLEGGRIYNEQFF
D: TRBD2
J: TRBJ2-1
V: TRBV13
size: NA

DNA: TGTGCCAGTAGAAGGACAACTATAGCGGGAGCGAACAATGAGCAGTTCTTC
CDR3: CASRRTTIAGANNEQFF
D: TRBD2
J: TRBJ2-1
V: TRBV19
size: NA

DNA: TGCGCCAGCAGCACGGGACTAGCGGGAGGGCCGGTGTACAATGAGCAGTTCTTC
CDR3: CASSTGLAGGPVYNEQFF
D: TRBD2
J: TRBJ2-1
V: TRBV5-1
size: NA

DNA: TGTGCCATCAGTACAGGGGGCGGAGAGACCCAGTACTTC
CDR3: CAISTGGGETQYF
D: TRBD1
J: TRBJ2-5
V: TRBV10-3
size: NA

DNA: TGTGCCAGCAGCCAAGGGCCCGGGAGATCCTACAATGAGCAGTTCTTC
CDR3: CASSQGPGRSYNEQFF
D: NA
J: TRBJ2-1
V: TRBV3-1/TRBV3-2
size: NA

DNA: TGTGCCAGCAGCTTCGAGACTGGCAATCAGCCCCAGCATTTT
CDR3: CASSFETGNQPQHF
D: NA
J: TRBJ1-5
V: TRBV5-5
size: NA

DNA: TGTGCCAGCAGCTTAGCGCAGCGAGCGGCCGCCTACAATGAGCAGTTCTTC
CDR3: CASSLAQRAAAYNEQFF
D: NA
J: TRBJ2-1
V: TRBV7-8
size: NA

DNA: TGTGCCAGCAGCGTAGGTTTAACTAGCGGGACGGGCGGGGAGCTGTTTTTT
CDR3: CASSVGLTSGTGGELFF
D: TRBD2
J: TRBJ2-2
V: TRBV9
size: NA

DNA: TGCAGCGTTTACGCGCCTAGCGGGAGGGCCGGGGGTGAGCAGTTCTTC
CDR3: CSVYAPSGRAGGEQFF
D: TRBD2
J: TRBJ2-1
V: TRBV29-1
size: NA

DNA: TGTGCCAGCAGCTTGGTTTCCGGGAGGGGGAGAACAGATACGCAGTATTTT
CDR3: CASSLVSGRGRTDTQYF
D: TRBD2
J: TRBJ2-3
V: TRBV5-4
size: NA

DNA: TGTGCCAGCAGATCGCTTGCGGGTGTCGGGGAGCTGTTTTTT
CDR3: CASRSLAGVGELFF
D: NA
J: TRBJ2-2
V: TRBV27
size: NA

DNA: TGTGCCAGCAGCTTAACACCGAACACTGAAGCTTTCTTT
CDR3: CASSLTPNTEAFF
D: NA
J: TRBJ1-1
V: TRBV7-2
size: few

DNA: TGTGCCAGCAGCCGCGGGACAGGGGGGGAAAGCACAGATACGCAGTATTTT
CDR3: CASSRGTGGESTDTQYF
D: TRBD1
J: TRBJ2-3
V: TRBV7-9
size: NA

DNA: TGTGCCAGCAGCTTCCAGGGGGCCCACAATGAGCAGTTCTTC
CDR3: CASSFQGAHNEQFF
D: TRBD1
J: TRBJ2-1
V: TRBV13
size: few

DNA: TGTGCCAGCACCCCAGGCCTTTCAGGGGCCTACTATGGCTACACCTTC
CDR3: CASTPGLSGAYYGYTF
D: NA
J: TRBJ1-2
V: TRBV7-3
size: NA

DNA: TGTGCCTGGACGGTAGGGGGGGCCACTGAAGCTTTCTTT
CDR3: CAWTVGGATEAFF
D: NA
J: TRBJ1-1
V: TRBV30
size: NA

DNA: TGTGCCAGCAGTGAATTCCAGGGATCCGAGCAGTACTTC
CDR3: CASSEFQGSEQYF
D: NA
J: TRBJ2-7
V: TRBV25-1
size: NA

DNA: TGTGCCAGTAATCTGGCGGGAGCGGCCTCCAATGAGCAGTTCTTC
CDR3: CASNLAGAASNEQFF
D: TRBD2
J: TRBJ2-1
V: TRBV19
size: NA

DNA: TGTGCCAGCAGCGCCACTAGCGGGAGAGGAGCCTACGAGCAGTACTTC
CDR3: CASSATSGRGAYEQYF
D: TRBD2
J: TRBJ2-7
V: TRBV11-2
size: NA

DNA: TGTGCCAGCAGCCAGGGGACAGCGAACTACGAGCAGTACTTC
CDR3: CASSQGTANYEQYF
D: TRBD1
J: TRBJ2-7
V: TRBV5-6
size: NA

DNA: TGTGCCAGCAGCCTAAGGGGACAGACAGGTATCGAGACCCAGTACTTC
CDR3: CASSLRGQTGIETQYF
D: TRBD1
J: TRBJ2-5
V: TRBV11-2
size: once

DNA: TGTGCCAGCAGCCCGGAGCCGGTCTCCGGGGAGCTGTTTTTT
CDR3: CASSPEPVSGELFF
D: NA
J: TRBJ2-2
V: TRBV4-2
size: NA

DNA: TGTGCCAGCAGTTCGGTTAGCAGTGAGCAGTTCTTC
CDR3: CASSSVSSEQFF
D: NA
J: TRBJ2-1
V: TRBV27
size: NA

DNA: TGTGCCAGCATCCTAAGCGGGGAGACAACTAATGAAAAACTGTTTTTT
CDR3: CASILSGETTNEKLFF
D: NA
J: TRBJ1-4
V: TRBV11-1
size: NA

DNA: TGCGCCAGCAGCCAAGATTCCTCCGGGGACTTCTCCTACGAGCAGTACTTC
CDR3: CASSQDSSGDFSYEQYF
D: NA
J: TRBJ2-7
V: TRBV4-1
size: NA

DNA: TGCGCCAGCAGCCAAGTACAGGGGAGTTCACCCCTCCACTTT
CDR3: CASSQVQGSSPLHF
D: TRBD1
J: TRBJ1-6
V: TRBV4-1
size: NA

DNA: TGTGCCAGCGCCCGGGACACCTCCTACGAGCAGTACTTC
CDR3: CASARDTSYEQYF
D: NA
J: TRBJ2-7
V: TRBV28
size: NA

DNA: TGTGCCAGCAGCACTACGACAGGGTGGAACACTGAAGCTTTCTTT
CDR3: CASSTTTGWNTEAFF
D: TRBD1
J: TRBJ1-1
V: TRBV27
size: once